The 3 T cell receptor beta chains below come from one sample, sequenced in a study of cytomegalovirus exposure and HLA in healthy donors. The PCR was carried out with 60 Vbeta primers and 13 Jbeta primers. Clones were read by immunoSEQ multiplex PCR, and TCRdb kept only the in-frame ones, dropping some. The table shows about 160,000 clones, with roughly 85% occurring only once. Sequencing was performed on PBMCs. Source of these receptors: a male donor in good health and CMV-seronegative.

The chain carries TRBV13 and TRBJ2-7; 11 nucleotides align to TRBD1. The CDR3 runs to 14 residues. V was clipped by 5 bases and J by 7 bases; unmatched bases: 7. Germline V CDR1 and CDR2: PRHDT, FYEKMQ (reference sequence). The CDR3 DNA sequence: TGTGCCAGCAGCGCGGACAGGGGGCCTAGAGAGCAGTACTTC. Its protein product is CASSADRGPREQYF.

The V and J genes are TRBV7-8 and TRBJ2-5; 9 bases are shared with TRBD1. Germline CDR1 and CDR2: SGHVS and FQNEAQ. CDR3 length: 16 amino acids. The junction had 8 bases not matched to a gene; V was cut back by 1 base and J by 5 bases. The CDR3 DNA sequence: TGTGCCAGCAGCTTAGAGGGGACAGGGATGGTGGAGACCCAGTACTTC. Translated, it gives CASSLEGTGMVETQYF.

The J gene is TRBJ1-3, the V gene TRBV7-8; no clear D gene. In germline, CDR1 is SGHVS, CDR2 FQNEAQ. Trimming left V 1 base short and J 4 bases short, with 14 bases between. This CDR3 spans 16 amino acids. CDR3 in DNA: TGTGCCAGCAGCTTAGTGGCCGGTAGCTCGGGAAACACCATATATTTT. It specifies CASSLVAGSSGNTIYF.